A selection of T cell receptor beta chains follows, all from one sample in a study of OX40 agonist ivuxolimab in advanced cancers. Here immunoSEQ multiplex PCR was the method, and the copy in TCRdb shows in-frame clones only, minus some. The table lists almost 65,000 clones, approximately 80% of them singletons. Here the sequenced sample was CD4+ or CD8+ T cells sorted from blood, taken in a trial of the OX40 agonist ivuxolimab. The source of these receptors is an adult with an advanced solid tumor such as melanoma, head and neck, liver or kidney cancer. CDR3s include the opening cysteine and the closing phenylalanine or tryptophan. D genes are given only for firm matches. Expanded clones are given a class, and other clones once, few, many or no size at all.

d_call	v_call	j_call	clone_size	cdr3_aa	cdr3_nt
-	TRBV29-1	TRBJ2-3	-	CSVDGVRSSDTQYF	TGCAGCGTTGATGGCGTCAGGAGTTCAGATACGCAGTATTTT
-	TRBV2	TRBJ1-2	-	CASRTDIYGYTF	TGTGCCAGCAGGACAGATATCTATGGCTACACCTTC
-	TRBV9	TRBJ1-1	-	CASSVGGTGDTEAFF	TGTGCCAGCAGCGTAGGAGGGACGGGGGACACTGAAGCTTTCTTT
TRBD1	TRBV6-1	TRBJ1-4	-	CASSGQGVYEKLFF	TGTGCCAGCAGTGGACAGGGGGTTTATGAAAAACTGTTTTTT
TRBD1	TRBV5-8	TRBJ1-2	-	CASSRDRFYGYTF	TGTGCCAGCAGCCGGGACAGATTCTATGGCTACACCTTC
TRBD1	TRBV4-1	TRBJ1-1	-	CASSQAPGQLNTEAFF	TGCGCCAGCAGCCAAGCCCCGGGACAGCTGAACACTGAAGCTTTCTTT
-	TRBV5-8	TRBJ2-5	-	CASSLRFAANQETQYF	TGTGCCAGCAGCTTGCGTTTCGCGGCCAACCAAGAGACCCAGTACTTC
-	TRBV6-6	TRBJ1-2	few	CASRPADGYGYTF	TGTGCCAGCAGACCTGCGGACGGCTATGGCTACACCTTC
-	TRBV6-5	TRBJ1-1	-	CASSYEKGTEAFF	TGTGCCAGCAGTTACGAGAAGGGAACTGAAGCTTTCTTT
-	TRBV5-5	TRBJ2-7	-	CASSFSGATGSYEQYF	TGTGCCAGCAGCTTTTCGGGGGCGACAGGGTCCTACGAGCAGTACTTC
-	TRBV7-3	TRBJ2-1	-	CASSLSGSARGGEQFF	TGTGCCAGCAGCTTATCGGGGTCGGCTCGGGGCGGTGAGCAGTTCTTC
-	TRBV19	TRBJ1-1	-	CASSIGGFGSAFF	TGTGCCAGTAGTATAGGGGGCTTCGGGTCAGCTTTCTTT